Here is one T cell receptor (beta chain) with its context. The antigen remains unidentified. A read error may produce the germline difference seen at one junction end. Researchers ran the PCR with 60 Vbeta and 13 Jbeta primers. The table came from immunoSEQ multiplex PCR; TCRdb's copy has only in-frame clones and leaves some out. The sample records about 130,000 clones, about 73% being singletons. This sample was taken from a study of cytomegalovirus exposure and HLA in healthy donors. Study outcomes and limitations: Prior analysis indicated that the majority of TCR beta V segments exhibited productivity approximately 90% or approximately 30% of the time. Analysis was performed later, and it showed HLA-associated TCR beta chains to be more clonally expanded than equally common others. Among the most significant clusters, several appeared linked to common viral pathogens in a later analysis.

This receptor was obtained from a woman in her thirties or forties in good health and CMV-seropositive. Sequenced material: PBMCs.

The CDR3 region has the DNA TGTGCCACCAGCAGAGATCGGGACAGGGCGATCTTC. Translated, it gives CATSRDRDRAIF. V is TRBV15 and J is TRBJ2-1, with 9 bases matching TRBD1. This CDR3 comprises 12 residues. Germline V lookup: CDR1 LNHNV, CDR2 YYDKDF (reference sequence).